This T cell receptor beta chain stems from a study of blood T cell repertoires in COVID-19. Trimming took 6 bases from V and 6 from J; bases not matched to a gene: 8. The CDR3 is 14 residues long. Germline CDR1 is WSHSY and CDR2 is SAAADI. Original handling: Estimates of nucleated cell counts were drawn from the amplification of reference gene primers. Data came from immunoSEQ multiplex PCR; TCRdb stores just in-frame clones and leaves some out. From that table come the V and J calls and clone size; the DNA was used to work out D and trimming. Of 150,000 to 250,000 clones listed, 75% to 85% are singletons.

The J gene is TRBJ2-1, the V gene TRBV10-2; 7 bases match TRBD1. Source material: peripheral blood. This receptor was taken from a woman aged 35 to 49 with COVID-19, enrolled during active disease. Here the CDR3 DNA reads TGCGCCAGCAGCAACAGGGGAAGAAGCAATGAGCAGTTCTTC. Its translation is CASSNRGRSNEQFF.